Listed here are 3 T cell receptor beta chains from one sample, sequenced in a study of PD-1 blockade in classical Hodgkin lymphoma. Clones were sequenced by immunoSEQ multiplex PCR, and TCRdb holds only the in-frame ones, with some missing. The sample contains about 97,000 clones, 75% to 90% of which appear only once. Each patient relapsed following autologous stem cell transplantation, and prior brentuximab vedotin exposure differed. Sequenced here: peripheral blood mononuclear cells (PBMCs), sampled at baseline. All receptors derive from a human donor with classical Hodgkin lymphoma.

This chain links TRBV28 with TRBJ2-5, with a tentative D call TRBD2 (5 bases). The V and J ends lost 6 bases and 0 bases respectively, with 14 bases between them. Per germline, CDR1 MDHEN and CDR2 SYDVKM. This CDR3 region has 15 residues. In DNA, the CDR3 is TGTGCCAGCAGGGAACTGAGGGAGTACCAAGAGACCCAGTACTTC. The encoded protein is CASRELREYQETQYF.

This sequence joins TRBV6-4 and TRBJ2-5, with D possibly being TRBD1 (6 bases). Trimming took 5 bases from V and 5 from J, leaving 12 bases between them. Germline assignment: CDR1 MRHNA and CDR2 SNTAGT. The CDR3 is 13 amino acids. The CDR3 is CASSPGDVETQYF. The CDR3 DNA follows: TGTGCCAGCAGTCCAGGGGACGTTGAGACCCAGTACTTC.

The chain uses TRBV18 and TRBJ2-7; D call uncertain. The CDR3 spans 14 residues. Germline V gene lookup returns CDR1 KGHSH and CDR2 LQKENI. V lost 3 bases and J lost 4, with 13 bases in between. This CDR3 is CASSPPTQIYEQYF. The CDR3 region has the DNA TGTGCCAGCTCACCCCCGACACAAATTTACGAGCAGTACTTC.